The 27 T cell receptor beta chains below were found in one sample sequenced in a study of T cell responses to AZD1222 COVID-19 vaccine. Produced via immunoSEQ multiplex PCR; TCRdb's table is partial and in-frame only. The table records more than 140,000 clones, approximately 93% of them present only once. This sample comprised peripheral blood, obtained on day 0 of MenACWY control vaccination. The source is an adult in good health.

The V and J genes are TRBV11-2 and TRBJ2-3; TRBD2 matches 7 bases. Germline trimming cut 3 bases from V and 0 bases from J; bases unmatched to any gene: 0. Germline V gene lookup returns CDR1 SGHAT and CDR2 FQNNGV. This CDR3 contains 14 residues. The CDR3 region is CASSFGGSTDTQYF. CDR3 sequence (DNA): TGTGCCAGCAGCTTCGGGGGGAGCACAGATACGCAGTATTTT.

This clone came up once. The gene calls are TRBV6-2 or TRBV6-3 and TRBJ1-2; 8 bases are a match to TRBD1. The V gene's germline CDR1 is MNHEY and CDR2 SVGEGT. This CDR3 has 17 residues. J lost 7 bases, V lost 7 bases, and 20 bases had no gene match. The chain's CDR3 is CASTPFGQGFTLRGYTF. For the CDR3, the DNA is TGTGCCAGCACCCCATTTGGACAGGGTTTCACGCTTCGTGGCTACACCTTC.

The V call is TRBV3-1 (or the pseudogene TRBV3-2), the J call TRBJ2-1, with 8 bases lining up with TRBD2. Germline CDR1 LGHDT, CDR2 YNNKEL (reference sequence). The CDR3 extends over 17 amino acids. The ends lost 2 bases at V and 4 bases at J; junction bases unmatched: 10. CDR3: CASSQLSGSDLYNEQFF. The CDR3, as DNA: TGTGCCAGCAGCCAACTGAGCGGGAGTGACCTGTACAATGAGCAGTTCTTC.

The chain is built from TRBV5-4 and TRBJ1-2; D is unresolved. The V end lost 6 bases, the J end lost 3 bases, and 12 bases lay between the germline ends. The CDR3 has 13 residues. From germline, CDR1 is SGHNT and CDR2 YYREEE (reference sequence). The CDR3 nucleotides are TGTGCCAGCAACTCGGGGAACGACTATGGCTACACCTTC. Translated: CASNSGNDYGYTF.

The chain carries TRBV7-2 and TRBJ2-7, with TRBD1 identical over 7 bases. Germline V gene lookup returns CDR1 SGHTA and CDR2 FQGNSA. V shed 1 base, J shed 2 bases, and the junction held 11 bases outside the gene matches. The CDR3 covers 17 residues. CDR3: CASSLGLLGQIPYEQYF. The DNA for the CDR3 is TGTGCCAGCAGCTTAGGTCTTCTGGGACAGATACCCTACGAGCAGTACTTC.

The gene calls are TRBV5-4 and TRBJ2-7; 12 bases match TRBD1. The germline V gene encodes CDR1 SGHNT and CDR2 YYREEE (reference sequence). The CDR3 spans 15 residues. V shed 0 bases and J 5 bases; nucleotides not matched to a gene: 3. CDR3: CASSLGGTGGNEQYF. The CDR3 DNA reads TGTGCCAGCAGCTTGGGTGGGACAGGGGGCAACGAGCAGTACTTC.

This rearrangement joins TRBV7-2 to TRBJ2-5; possibly TRBD2 for D (7 bases). This CDR3 contains 15 residues. V was clipped by 0 bases and J by 1 base, with 9 bases between them. Germline V CDR1 and CDR2: SGHTA, FQGNSA. The chain's CDR3 is CASSLAAGAQETQYF. The CDR3 region has the DNA TGTGCCAGCAGCTTAGCTGCGGGGGCCCAAGAGACCCAGTACTTC.

This chain joins TRBV2 and TRBJ1-1; a weak D match, TRBD1 (6 bases). The CDR3 is 13 residues long. The V gene lost 7 bases and the J gene lost 2 bases, with 11 bases spanning the gap. The germline CDR1 and CDR2 sequences are SNHLY and FYNNEI. CDR3 nucleotide sequence: TGTGCCAGCATCAAGGACAGTAACACTGAAGCTTTCTTT. This sequence encodes CASIKDSNTEAFF.

This chain connects TRBV18 to TRBJ2-7, with TRBD2 matching 7 bases. With V trimmed by 3 bases and J by 3 bases, 11 bases remained unmatched. The germline gives CDR1 KGHSH, CDR2 LQKENI. This CDR3 is 16 amino acids long. The CDR3 nucleotides are TGTGCCAGCTCACCGTTGACGGCTAGCGGCCGCTACGAGCAGTACTTC. Translating it yields CASSPLTASGRYEQYF.

This clone was detected many times. This chain uses TRBV5-4 with TRBJ1-1; D not resolved. The germline CDR1 and CDR2 sequences are SGHNT and YYREEE (reference sequence). V was cut by 1 base and J by 2 bases, with 12 bases left in between. The CDR3 sequence is 15 residues long. The CDR3 bases are TGTGCCAGCAGCTTGCAGGTCGGCGTTAACACTGAAGCTTTCTTT. As protein: CASSLQVGVNTEAFF. The full variable domain, rest sourced from reference TRBV5-4 and TRBJ1-1, is ETGVTQSPTHLIKTRGQQVTLRCSSQSGHNTVSWYQQALGQGPQFIFQYYREEENGRGNFPPRFSGLQFPNYSSELNVNALELDDSALYLCASSLQVGVNTEAFFGQGTRLTVV.

This clone has just a few counts. This sequence joins TRBV19 and TRBJ1-6; 10 bases line up with TRBD1. Per germline, CDR1 LNHDA and CDR2 SQIVND (reference sequence). Trimming at V came to 3 bases and at J to 6 bases, leaving 14 bases not matched to a gene. The CDR3 totals 19 residues. The CDR3 spells CASSIIGPRGQGRNSPLHF. CDR3 in DNA: TGTGCCAGTAGTATCATCGGCCCCAGGGGACAGGGGCGTAATTCACCCCTCCACTTT.

In this sample, this clone turned up once. The chain combines TRBV3-1 (or the pseudogene TRBV3-2) with TRBJ2-1; no clear D. Germline V gives CDR1 LGHDT, CDR2 YNNKEL (reference sequence). Trimming cost V 4 bases and J 7 bases, with 11 bases left between them. The CDR3 sequence is 13 residues long. The CDR3 spells CASSPKESNEQFF. The DNA of the CDR3 is TGTGCCAGCAGCCCCAAAGAATCGAATGAGCAGTTCTTC.

Written as DNA, the CDR3 is TGTGCCAGCAGTGAAGCGAGGGACGGGGAGCTGTTTTTT. This sequence encodes CASSEARDGELFF. The gene calls are TRBV2 and TRBJ2-2, with D possibly being TRBD2 (5 bases). Trimming took off 0 bases at V and 7 bases at J, with 6 bases between the two ends. The CDR3 is 13 residues long. The germline CDR1 and CDR2 sequences are SNHLY and FYNNEI.

The chain links TRBV5-1 to TRBJ2-1, with 11 bases identical to TRBD2. This CDR3 is 17 amino acids long. With V trimmed by 4 bases and J by 3 bases, 9 bases remained unmatched. The germline V gene has CDR1 SGHRS and CDR2 YFSETQ. Here the CDR3 reads CASSLGTGTSGYNEQFF. Written as DNA, the CDR3 is TGCGCCAGCAGCCTGGGGACCGGGACTAGCGGCTACAATGAGCAGTTCTTC.

The J gene is TRBJ1-5, the V gene TRBV14; 7 positions match TRBD1. The CDR3 length is 15 residues. Unmatched junction bases numbered 8, after V lost 4 bases and J lost 5 bases. The germline V gene has CDR1 SGHDN and CDR2 FVKESK. This CDR3 reads CASSLGQLIDQPQHF. CDR3 sequence (DNA): TGTGCCAGCAGCCTGGGACAGTTGATCGATCAGCCCCAGCATTTT. The full variable domain, with the rest looked up from reference TRBV14 and TRBJ1-5, is EAGVTQFPSHSVIEKGQTVTLRCDPISGHDNLYWYRRVMGKEIKFLLHFVKESKQDESGMPNNRFLAERTGGTYSTLKVQPAELEDSGVYFCASSLGQLIDQPQHFGDGTRLSIL.

The chain has TRBV19 and TRBJ1-1; D ambiguous. V lost 5 bases and J 10 bases, leaving 14 bases between the germline ends. Per germline, CDR1 LNHDA and CDR2 SQIVND (reference sequence). This CDR3 region has 12 residues. As DNA, the CDR3 is TGTGCCAGTAGTCTCTACGGTACGGGAGCTTTCTTT. Translating it yields CASSLYGTGAFF.

This clone was detected once. The chain employs TRBV5-1 and TRBJ2-6, with D perhaps matching TRBD1 (5 bases). Trimming removed 4 bases from V and 1 base from J, with 12 bases in between. From germline, CDR1 is SGHRS and CDR2 YFSETQ. The CDR3 covers 16 residues. CDR3 coding DNA: TGCGCCAGCAGCCCAAATACAGGATCTGGGGCCAACGTCCTGACTTTC. Translation gives CASSPNTGSGANVLTF.

The rearrangement uses TRBV3-1 (or the pseudogene TRBV3-2) and TRBJ1-2, with 10 bases matching TRBD1. The V and J ends lost 1 base and 8 bases, in that order; junction bases with no gene match: 10. CDR1 and CDR2 from the germline V gene are LGHDT and YNNKEL (reference sequence). The CDR3 contains 16 residues. Here the CDR3 reads CASSQGPGQGLGGYTF. CDR3 nucleotide sequence: TGTGCCAGCAGCCAAGGTCCGGGACAGGGGCTGGGGGGCTACACCTTC.

The table lists this clone with a count of one. The rearrangement joins TRBV5-1 to TRBJ2-7; 7 nucleotides match TRBD2. The CDR3 is 16 residues long. Germline V CDR1 and CDR2: SGHRS, YFSETQ. The junction had 10 bases not matched to a gene; V was cut back by 0 bases and J by 4 bases. The CDR3 sequence: CASSLGPLQRDYEQYF. The CDR3, as DNA: TGCGCCAGCAGCTTGGGCCCTCTCCAGCGGGATTACGAGCAGTACTTC.

The chain combines TRBV20-1 with TRBJ2-7; a possible D gene is TRBD1 (6 bases). There are 14 residues in the CDR3. The ends were cut back, 3 bases at V and 4 bases at J, with 16 bases in the middle. Germline V CDR1 and CDR2: DFQATT, SNEGSKA (reference sequence). Here the CDR3 reads CSASGTGNQYEQYF. DNA of the CDR3: TGCAGTGCTAGTGGCACAGGGAACCAATACGAGCAGTACTTC.

The chain couples TRBV19 to TRBJ2-3, with 9 bases matching TRBD2. The CDR3 runs 15 residues. CDR1 and CDR2 (germline): LNHDA, SQIVND (reference sequence). V dropped 7 bases and J dropped 2; count of bases not matched to a gene: 7. CDR3 amino acids: CASIASGVATDTQYF. The CDR3 nucleotides are TGTGCCAGTATCGCTAGCGGGGTAGCCACAGATACGCAGTATTTT.

The CDR3 coding sequence is TGTGCCAGCTCAATGGGACAGGGTACCCAGCCCCAGCATTTT. Its protein is CASSMGQGTQPQHF. This chain joins TRBV18 and TRBJ1-5; 9 nucleotides align to TRBD1. This CDR3 is built from 14 residues. J lost 7 bases, V lost 5 bases, and 6 bases had no gene match. CDR1 is KGHSH and CDR2 is LQKENI in the germline V gene.

This rearrangement joins TRBV30 to TRBJ1-3, with D hard to call. The CDR3 has 12 amino acids. Germline V lookup: CDR1 GTSNPN, CDR2 SVGIG (reference sequence). The V and J ends lost 4 bases and 2 bases respectively, with 6 bases between them. CDR3 coding DNA: TGTGCCTGGAAGAAACCTGGAAACACCATATATTTT. Translating gives CAWKKPGNTIYF.

This clone was seen a single time. The chain uses TRBV12-5 and TRBJ1-2, with TRBD1 as a possible D gene (5 bases). Germline V gene lookup returns CDR1 LGHNT and CDR2 FRNRAP. With 1 base removed from V and 6 bases from J, the gap between germline ends came to 9 bases. CDR3 length equals 13 residues. DNA of the CDR3: TGTGCTAGTGGTTTGGGACAGAATCATGGCTACACCTTC. This gives the protein CASGLGQNHGYTF.

The rearrangement uses TRBV6-4 and TRBJ2-1; D is possibly TRBD1 (6 bases). Germline values: CDR1 MRHNA, CDR2 SNTAGT. The CDR3 totals 16 residues. Trimming took 10 bases from V and 3 from J, leaving 22 bases between them. Here the CDR3 reads CATRPEAGGFYNEQFF. Here the CDR3 DNA reads TGTGCCACCCGACCCGAAGCTGGGGGCTTCTACAATGAGCAGTTCTTC.

V and J are TRBV28 and TRBJ2-7; D remains unclear. V dropped 4 bases and J dropped 6 bases, with 10 bases sitting between them. The CDR3 runs 12 residues. Germline loops: CDR1 MDHEN, CDR2 SYDVKM. CDR3 DNA: TGTGCCAGCAGTTCACCAAAGGGCGAGCAGTACTTC. Its translation is CASSSPKGEQYF.

The rearrangement uses TRBV30 and TRBJ1-4; D ambiguous. The CDR3 length is 16 residues. Germline values: CDR1 GTSNPN, CDR2 SVGIG (reference sequence). V gave up 0 bases and J gave up 5 bases, with 16 bases separating them. The CDR3 DNA is TGTGCCTGGAGTGTAGAGGAGCAATCTCAAAATGAAAAACTGTTTTTT. This gives the protein CAWSVEEQSQNEKLFF.